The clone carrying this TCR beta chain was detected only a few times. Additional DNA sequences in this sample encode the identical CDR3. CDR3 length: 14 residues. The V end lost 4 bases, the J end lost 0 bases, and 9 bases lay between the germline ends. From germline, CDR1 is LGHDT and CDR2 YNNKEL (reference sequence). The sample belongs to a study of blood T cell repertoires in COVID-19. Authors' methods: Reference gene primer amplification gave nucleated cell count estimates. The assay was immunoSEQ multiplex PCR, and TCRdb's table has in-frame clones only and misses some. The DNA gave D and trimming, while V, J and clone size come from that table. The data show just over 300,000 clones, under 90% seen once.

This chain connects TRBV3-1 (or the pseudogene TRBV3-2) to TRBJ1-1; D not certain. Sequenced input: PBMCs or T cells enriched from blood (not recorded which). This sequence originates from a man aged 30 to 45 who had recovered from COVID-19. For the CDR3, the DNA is TGTGCCAGCAGCCGCCCGGGGATGAACACTGAAGCTTTCTTT. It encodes CASSRPGMNTEAFF.